A single sample is the source of the 17 T cell receptor beta chains below, sequenced in a study of Tregs in tolerant kidney transplant recipients (dated by TCRdb to between 2017 and 2020). The library was produced with the immunoSEQ multiplex PCR assay. TCRdb's version of the immuneACCESS table is confined to in-frame rearrangements and falls short of the full clone set. An unresolved V gene accounts for under half of the shortfall where checked; the remainder is of unknown origin. The sample table shows some 240,000 clones, and around 81% are seen once. The ten most abundant clones make up under 0.65% of the sample. The sequenced material came from CD4+ T cells from blood. These receptors came from a human donor in good health.

The V gene is TRBV10-3, the J gene TRBJ2-5; D is possibly TRBD2 (6 bases). Trimming shortened V by 10 bases and J by 5 bases, and 11 bases separated the two germline ends. The CDR3 loop spans 11 amino acids. Germline values: CDR1 ENHRY, CDR2 SYGVKD. The CDR3 DNA sequence: TGTGCCACGGGGACTCTGGAGACCCAGTACTTC. Its translation is CATGTLETQYF.

The V and J genes are TRBV4-1 and TRBJ2-7; perhaps TRBD2 as D (6 bases). V gave up 4 bases and J gave up 2 bases, with 30 bases separating them. Germline V gene sequence: CDR1 MGHRA, CDR2 YSYEKL. This CDR3 comprises 20 residues. Here the CDR3 reads CASSPRVLGPPRRAPYEQYF. The DNA for the CDR3 is TGCGCCAGCAGCCCGCGGGTTCTTGGACCTCCTCGGAGGGCCCCCTACGAGCAGTACTTC.

The V gene is TRBV27, the J gene TRBJ2-1; D not resolved. CDR3 length: 15 residues. The V gene lost 4 bases and the J gene lost 9 bases, with 19 bases spanning the gap. Germline lookup yields CDR1 MNHEY and CDR2 SMNVEV (reference sequence). The DNA of the CDR3 is TGTGCCAGCAGTTCTCCGGGCCCTGAGCCTGGTGAGCAGTTCTTC. Amino acids: CASSSPGPEPGEQFF.

The V gene is TRBV30, the J gene TRBJ2-3, with 9 nucleotides matching TRBD2. This CDR3 comprises 14 residues. CDR1 GTSNPN and CDR2 SVGIG come from the germline V gene (reference sequence). Losses at the gene ends were 3 bases for V and 2 bases for J; bases not matched to a gene: 3. CDR3 sequence (DNA): TGTGCCTGGAGACTAGCGGGTCCCACAGATACGCAGTATTTT. This sequence encodes CAWRLAGPTDTQYF.

The genes are TRBV9 and TRBJ1-3; D remains ambiguous. Germline V gene data show CDR1 as SGDLS and CDR2 as YYNGEE. The CDR3 is 12 residues long. V was trimmed by 2 bases and J by 3 bases, leaving 3 bases between them. DNA for the CDR3: TGTGCCAGCAGCGTCAGTGGAAACACCATATATTTT. Encoded protein: CASSVSGNTIYF.

The CDR3 protein is CASSQYRGGETQYF. CDR3 coding DNA: TGTGCCAGCAGTCAGTACAGGGGGGGAGAGACCCAGTACTTC. The rearrangement joins TRBV6-5 to TRBJ2-5, with D maybe TRBD1 (8 bases). The length of the CDR3 is 14 residues. V was clipped by 5 bases and J by 4 bases, with 14 bases between them. Germline CDR1 is MNHEY and CDR2 is SVGAGI.

The V gene is TRBV6-1, the J gene TRBJ2-2; 12 nucleotides line up with TRBD1. The V segment lost 6 bases and the J segment 6 bases; nucleotides outside the gene matches: 5. CDR3 length: 15 residues. Germline assignment: CDR1 MNHNS and CDR2 SASEGT. The CDR3 here is CASSRDRGRPGELFF. CDR3 coding DNA: TGTGCCAGCAGCCGGGACAGGGGGCGTCCCGGGGAGCTGTTTTTT.

The rearrangement joins TRBV5-1 to TRBJ1-1, with D perhaps matching TRBD1 (6 bases). The CDR3 length is 14 residues. Germline values: CDR1 SGHRS, CDR2 YFSETQ. V was clipped by 1 base and J by 5 bases, with 12 bases between them. The CDR3, as DNA: TGCGCCAGCAGCTTGCACGGGGGCAGGACTGAAGCTTTCTTT. Translating gives CASSLHGGRTEAFF.

This clone was observed a single time. This chain links TRBV6-6 with TRBJ2-5, with TRBD2 matching over 7 bases. The J call may be in error: the DNA end matches TRBJ2-7 better. This CDR3 is 14 amino acids long. The germline V gene encodes CDR1 MNHNY and CDR2 SVGAGI (reference sequence). The CDR3 spells CASSPSGGFHEQYF. In nucleotides, the CDR3 is TGTGCCAGCAGCCCCTCCGGGGGGTTCCACGAGCAGTACTTC.

The J gene is TRBJ2-1, the V gene TRBV6-5; D unresolved. CDR1 MNHEY and CDR2 SVGAGI come from the germline V gene. The CDR3 loop spans 14 amino acids. V dropped 0 bases and J dropped 4 bases, with 7 bases sitting between them. CDR3 protein: CASSYSIAYNEQFF. The CDR3 DNA sequence: TGTGCCAGCAGTTACTCGATTGCTTACAATGAGCAGTTCTTC.

This clone was picked up one time. This sequence joins TRBV7-8 and TRBJ1-5; D not certain. V was clipped by 2 bases and J by 0 bases, with 14 bases between them. The length of the CDR3 is 17 residues. CDR1 is SGHVS, CDR2 FQNEAQ, per germline. In DNA, the CDR3 is TGTGCCAGCAGCTTATTGGAGGAGAGACATAGCAATCAGCCCCAGCATTTT. Translated, it gives CASSLLEERHSNQPQHF.

J is TRBJ1-3 and V is TRBV5-8; possibly TRBD1 for D (6 bases). Germline CDR1 is SGHTS and CDR2 is YDEGEE. Trimming pared 1 base from V and 8 bases from J, leaving 13 bases between. The CDR3 is made up of 14 amino acids. The CDR3 protein is CASSLYGGQDTIYF. In DNA, the CDR3 is TGTGCCAGCAGCTTGTACGGGGGGCAGGACACCATATATTTT. Full variable domain (outside the CDR3, taken from reference TRBV5-8 and TRBJ1-3): EAGVTQSPTHLIKTRGQQATLRCSPISGHTSVYWYQQALGLGLQFLLWYDEGEERNRGNFPPRFSGRQFPNYSSELNVNALELEDSALYLCASSLYGGQDTIYFGEGSWLTVV.

This sequence joins TRBV14 and TRBJ2-3, with TRBD1 as a possible D gene (5 bases). The CDR3 contains 15 residues. Germline V gives CDR1 SGHDN, CDR2 FVKESK. Trimming took off 4 bases at V and 3 bases at J, with 14 bases between the two ends. CDR3 DNA: TGTGCCAGCAGCCTCACCAGGCCAGGGACAGATACGCAGTATTTT. It is translated as CASSLTRPGTDTQYF.

This rearrangement joins TRBV19 to TRBJ2-2, with 8 positions matching TRBD2. The V segment lost 4 bases and the J segment 3 bases; nucleotides outside the gene matches: 13. CDR3 size: 18 residues. Germline assignment: CDR1 LNHDA and CDR2 SQIVND (reference sequence). CDR3: CASSSRGMSGGYTGELFF. The CDR3 bases are TGTGCCAGTAGTAGCCGCGGAATGTCGGGAGGGTACACCGGGGAGCTGTTTTTT.

CDR3 amino acids: CATSTGTSNYNEQFF. The DNA for the CDR3 is TGCGCCACCTCAACCGGGACTTCAAACTACAATGAGCAGTTCTTC. The chain is built from TRBV10-1 and TRBJ2-1; D perhaps matches TRBD2 (6 bases). This CDR3 is 15 amino acids long. V was trimmed by 10 bases and J by 3 bases, leaving 19 bases between them. Germline V gives CDR1 WNHNN, CDR2 SYGVQD (reference sequence).

The CDR3 region is CASSPQRLAEEQFF. In nucleotides, the CDR3 is TGTGCCAGCAGCCCTCAGAGACTAGCCGAAGAGCAGTTCTTC. The V gene is TRBV6-5, the J gene TRBJ2-1; TRBD2 matches at 7 bases. The V and J ends lost 6 bases and 10 bases, in that order; junction bases with no gene match: 12. Germline assignment: CDR1 MNHEY and CDR2 SVGAGI. CDR3 size: 14 residues.

V gene TRBV29-1 combines with J gene TRBJ2-3; the D gene is possibly TRBD2 (7 bases). The CDR3 spans 13 residues. Germline CDR1 and CDR2: SQVTM and ANQGSEA. V lost 5 bases and J 4 bases, leaving 13 bases between the germline ends. CDR3 nucleotides: TGCAGCGTTTCGGCGGGGGCGTCAGATACGCAGTATTTT. Amino acid sequence: CSVSAGASDTQYF.